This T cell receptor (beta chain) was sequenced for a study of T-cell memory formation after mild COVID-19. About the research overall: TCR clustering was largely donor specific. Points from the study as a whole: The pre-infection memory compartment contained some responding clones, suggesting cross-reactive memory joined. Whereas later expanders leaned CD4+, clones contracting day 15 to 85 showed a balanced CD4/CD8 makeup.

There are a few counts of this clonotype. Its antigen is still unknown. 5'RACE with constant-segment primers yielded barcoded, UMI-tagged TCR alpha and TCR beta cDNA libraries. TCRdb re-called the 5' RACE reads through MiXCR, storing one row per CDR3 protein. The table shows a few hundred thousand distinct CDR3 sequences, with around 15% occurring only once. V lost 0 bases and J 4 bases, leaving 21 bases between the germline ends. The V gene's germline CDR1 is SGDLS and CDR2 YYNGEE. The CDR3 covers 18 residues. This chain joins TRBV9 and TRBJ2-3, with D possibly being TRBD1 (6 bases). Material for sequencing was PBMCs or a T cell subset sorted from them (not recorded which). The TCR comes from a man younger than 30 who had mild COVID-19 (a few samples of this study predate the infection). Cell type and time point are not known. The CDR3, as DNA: TGTGCCAGCAGCGTAGTGGGACACCTAGTTCCGGGTGCAGATACGCAGTATTTT. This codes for CASSVVGHLVPGADTQYF.